This T cell receptor (beta chain) derives from a study of spatial heterogeneity in lung cancer. In the study overall: The average count in raw reads for each unique TCR and UMI combination exceeded nine appearances.

This clonotype was counted a few times. The CDR3 extends over 20 amino acids. The V gene end was trimmed by 0 bases and the J gene end by 2 bases; junction bases not matched to a gene: 12. Stated time point: sample taken at primary tumor resection. Donation came from around 72 patients with untreated early-stage non-small cell lung cancer. Material for sequencing was whole RNA from tumor, nontumor lung or frozen PBMC, left unsorted. The presence of a unique molecular identifier marked each TCR cDNA molecule. TCRdb used MiXCR to reprocess the 5' RACE reads, holding one entry per CDR3 protein. The table records about 44,000 distinct CDR3 sequences, approximately 15% of them present only once.

The V call is TRBV23-1, the J call TRBJ2-2; 10 positions match TRBD1. TRBV23-1 is an open reading frame whose function is uncertain. This TCR came from a male donor with early-stage non-small cell lung cancer. Sample: PBMCs, taken at surgery. The DNA of the CDR3 is TGCGCCAGCAGTCAATCAAATGCTCTCGGGACAGGGGTTAACACCGGGGAGCTGTTTTTT. Translation gives CASSQSNALGTGVNTGELFF.